These 9 T cell receptor beta chains were sequenced from one sample in a study of T-cell reconstitution after alpha-beta-depleted transplantation in children. Unique molecular identifiers were incorporated during preparation of the TCRbeta library. MiXCR, run by TCRdb on the PCR reads, gives a single entry per CDR3 protein. The table lists about 640,000 distinct CDR3 sequences, approximately 16% of them singletons. The specimen comprised PBMCs from the stem cell graft donor, sampled from the stem cell graft. The receptors shown here come from a human donor who donated a stem cell graft to a child with acute myeloid leukemia.

V is TRBV6-1 and J is TRBJ2-1, with D tentatively TRBD2 (6 bases). The CDR3 runs to 15 residues. In germline, CDR1 is MNHNS, CDR2 SASEGT. Trimming stripped 6 bases from V and 9 bases from J, with 21 bases between. CDR3 loop: CASRRLVRKGGEQFF. CDR3 nucleotide sequence: TGTGCCAGCAGGCGACTAGTCCGCAAAGGAGGTGAGCAGTTCTTC.

This clonotype was seen a handful of times. The rearrangement uses TRBV5-1 and TRBJ2-5, with 8 positions matching TRBD1. The CDR3 runs 13 residues. Losses at the gene ends were 4 bases for V and 5 bases for J; bases not matched to a gene: 4. The germline V gene encodes CDR1 SGHRS and CDR2 YFSETQ. The CDR3 sequence is CASSPGQEETQYF. The CDR3 DNA sequence: TGCGCCAGCAGCCCGGGACAGGAGGAGACCCAGTACTTC.

This clonotype was seen at least ten times. This chain uses TRBV6-4 with TRBJ2-3; D gene unclear. Trimming stripped 2 bases from V and 0 bases from J, with 6 bases between. There are 14 residues in the CDR3. Germline V gives CDR1 MRHNA, CDR2 SNTAGT. In DNA, the CDR3 is TGTGCCAGCAGTGACGGTATGAGCACAGATACGCAGTATTTT. Protein sequence: CASSDGMSTDTQYF.

This clonotype has only a few counts. This chain links TRBV7-2 with TRBJ2-7; D perhaps matches TRBD2 (6 bases). Germline-derived CDR1 and CDR2 are SGHTA and FQGNSA. The CDR3 extends over 17 amino acids. V was trimmed by 1 base and J by 0 bases, leaving 16 bases between them. For the CDR3, the DNA is TGTGCCAGCAGCTTAGGGGGAGCGGGCCTAAGCTCCTACGAGCAGTACTTC. Its translation: CASSLGGAGLSSYEQYF.

This clonotype has more than one count but fewer than ten. V usage is TRBV5-5 and J usage is TRBJ2-5, with a tentative D call TRBD2 (5 bases). The CDR3 extends over 15 amino acids. The germline gives CDR1 SGHKS, CDR2 YYEKEE (reference sequence). The ends were cut back, 0 bases at V and 1 base at J, with 10 bases in the middle. The CDR3 spells CASSLVPRAQETQYF. DNA for the CDR3: TGTGCCAGCAGCTTGGTCCCGCGGGCCCAAGAGACCCAGTACTTC.

This clonotype was counted many times. V is TRBV7-2 and J is TRBJ2-3, with a tentative D call TRBD1 (6 bases). Deletions cut 9 bases from V and 2 bases from J, with 9 bases between. This CDR3 is built from 12 residues. Germline V gene sequence: CDR1 SGHTA, CDR2 FQGNSA. Written as DNA, the CDR3 is TGTGCCAGTCGGACAGACACAGATACGCAGTATTTT. The encoded protein is CASRTDTDTQYF.

The sample holds many counts of this clonotype. The V gene is TRBV29-1, the J gene TRBJ1-1; tentative D call: TRBD1 (5 bases). Germline V gene lookup returns CDR1 SQVTM and CDR2 ANQGSEA. The CDR3 covers 12 residues. V lost 4 bases to trimming and J lost 1 base, with 7 bases between them. The CDR3 loop is CSVGGKNTEAFF. As DNA, the CDR3 is TGCAGCGTTGGGGGGAAGAACACTGAAGCTTTCTTT.

Only a few counts were recorded for this clonotype. The V call is TRBV7-2, the J call TRBJ2-7, with D tentatively TRBD2 (7 bases). Germline CDR1 reads SGHTA; CDR2 reads FQGNSA. The CDR3 runs 14 residues. V lost 7 bases to trimming and J lost 2 bases, with 15 bases between them. This chain's CDR3 is CASTPGGGPYEQYV. CDR3 DNA: TGTGCCAGCACCCCTGGGGGGGGCCCCTACGAGCAGTACGTC.

This clonotype has a count of ten or more. The genes are TRBV6-5 and TRBJ1-4; D might be TRBD1 (5 bases). The CDR3 extends over 14 amino acids. The germline CDR1 and CDR2 sequences are MNHEY and SVGAGI. V gave up 8 bases and J gave up 8 bases, with 18 bases separating them. The CDR3 protein is CASGAPGVREKLFF. In nucleotides, the CDR3 is TGTGCCAGCGGGGCACCGGGAGTGAGGGAAAAACTGTTTTTT.